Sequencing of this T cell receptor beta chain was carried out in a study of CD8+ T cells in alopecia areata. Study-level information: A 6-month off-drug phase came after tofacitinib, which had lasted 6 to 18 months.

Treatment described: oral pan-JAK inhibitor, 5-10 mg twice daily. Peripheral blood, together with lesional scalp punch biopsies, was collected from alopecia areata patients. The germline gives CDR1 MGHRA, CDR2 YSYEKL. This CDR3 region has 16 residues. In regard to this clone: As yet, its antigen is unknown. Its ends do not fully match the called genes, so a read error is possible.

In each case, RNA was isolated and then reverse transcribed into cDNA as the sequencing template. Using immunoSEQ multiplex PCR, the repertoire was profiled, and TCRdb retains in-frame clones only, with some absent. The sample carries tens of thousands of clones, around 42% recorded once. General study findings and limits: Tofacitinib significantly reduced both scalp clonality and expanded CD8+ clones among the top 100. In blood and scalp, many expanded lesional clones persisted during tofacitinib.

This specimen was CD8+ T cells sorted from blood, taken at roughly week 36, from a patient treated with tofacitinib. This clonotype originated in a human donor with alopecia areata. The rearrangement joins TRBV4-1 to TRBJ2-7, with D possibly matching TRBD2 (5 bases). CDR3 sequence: CANSQELVGSPYEQYF. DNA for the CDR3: TGCGCCAACAGCCAAGAACTGGTGGGGAGCCCCTACGAGCAGTACTTC.